This is a list of T cell receptor beta chains from one sample in a study of early T cells in non-severe SARS-CoV-2 infection. A single record per CDR3 protein comes from TCRdb applying MiXCR to the 5' RACE reads. The profile covers tens of thousands of distinct CDR3 sequences, with approximately 12% appearing a single time and roughly 1.1% taken by the ten largest. The source was whole blood, collected at baseline. The source of these receptors is an adult who was a healthcare worker with PCR-confirmed SARS-CoV-2 infection or an uninfected control (not recorded which). The donor label of this sample is uncertain. Both conserved end residues are part of each CDR3. A D gene is named only where the DNA matches it firmly. Only some rows state a clone size, as once, few, many or a class for expanded clones.

j_gene | v_gene | abundance | d_gene | CDR3nt | CDR3aa
TRBJ2-2 | TRBV27 | NA | TRBD2 | TGTGCCAGCAGATCCAGCGGGGCGAACACCGGGGAGCTGTTTTTT | CASRSSGANTGELFF
TRBJ2-5 | TRBV19 | NA | NA | TGTGCCAGTAGTCCAACGTCTAGTGTGCGGAACCCAGAGACCCAGTACTTC | CASSPTSSVRNPETQYF
TRBJ1-5 | TRBV6-1 | NA | NA | TGTGCCAGCTCTCGGAGCAATCAGCCCCAGCATTTT | CASSRSNQPQHF
TRBJ1-1 | TRBV6-6 | NA | NA | TGTGCCAGCAGTTCCTGGACTGGGAACACTGAAGCTTTCTTT | CASSSWTGNTEAFF
TRBJ1-1 | TRBV29-1 | NA | TRBD1 | TGCAGCGTTGAAGGGGGACAGTGGGACACTGAAGCTTTCTTT | CSVEGGQWDTEAFF
TRBJ2-5 | TRBV12-3/TRBV12-4 | many | NA | TGTGCCAGCAGTTTATCGTCGGGGGGCGTTGAGACCCAGTACTTC | CASSLSSGGVETQYF
TRBJ1-2 | TRBV3-1 | NA | NA | TGTGCCAGCAGCCAGCTTGATGGCTACACCTTC | CASSQLDGYTF
TRBJ1-5 | TRBV4-1 | many | TRBD1 | TGCGCCAGCAGCCATGGGACAGTAGCCAGCAATCAGCCCCAGCATTTT | CASSHGTVASNQPQHF
TRBJ2-1 | TRBV20-1 | NA | TRBD2 | TGCAGTGCAAAAACTAGCGGGGCGGTATACAATGAGCAGTTCTTC | CSAKTSGAVYNEQFF
TRBJ2-2 | TRBV19 | few | NA | TGTGCCAGTAGTGGGCGTGGGGAGCTGTTTTTT | CASSGRGELFF
TRBJ1-3 | TRBV5-1 | few | NA | TGCGCCAGCAGCTTTTTGGGTAATGAAAACACCATATATTTT | CASSFLGNENTIYF
TRBJ2-2 | TRBV2 | few | NA | TGTGCCAGCAGGGGGGATTCATTTACCGGGGAGCTGTTTTTT | CASRGDSFTGELFF